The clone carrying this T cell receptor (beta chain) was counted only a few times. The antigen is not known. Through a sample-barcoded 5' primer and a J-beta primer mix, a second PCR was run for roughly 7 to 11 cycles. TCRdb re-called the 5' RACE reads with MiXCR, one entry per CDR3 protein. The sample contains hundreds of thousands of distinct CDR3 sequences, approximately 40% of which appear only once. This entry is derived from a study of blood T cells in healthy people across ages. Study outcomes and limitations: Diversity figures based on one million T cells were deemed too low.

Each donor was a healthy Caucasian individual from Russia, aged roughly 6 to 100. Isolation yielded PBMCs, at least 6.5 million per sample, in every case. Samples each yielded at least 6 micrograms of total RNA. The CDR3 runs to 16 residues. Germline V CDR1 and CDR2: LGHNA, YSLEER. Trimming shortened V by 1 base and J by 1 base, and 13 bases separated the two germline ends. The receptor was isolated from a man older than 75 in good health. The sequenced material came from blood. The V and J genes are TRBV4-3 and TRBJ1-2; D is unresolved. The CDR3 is CASSQGRAGLNYGYTF. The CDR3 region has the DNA TGCGCCAGCAGCCAAGGGAGGGCCGGACTTAACTATGGCTACACCTTC.